This T cell receptor beta chain is drawn from a study of blood T cell repertoires in COVID-19. Profiling relied on immunoSEQ multiplex PCR, and the TCRdb table lists in-frame clones only, not all of them. Of some 260,000 clones in the sample, approximately 88% were seen once. V was shortened by 5 bases and J by 2 bases, with 11 bases between the two germline ends. This CDR3 spans 14 amino acids. Looked up from germline, CDR1 is SGHNT and CDR2 is YENEEA. The rearrangement joins TRBV11-3 to TRBJ2-3; D gene uncertain. The sequencing input was peripheral blood. The TCR comes from a woman between 25 and 40 years old with COVID-19, enrolled during active disease. CDR3 DNA sequence: TGTGCCAGCAGCCCCCAAACGGTCACAGATACGCAGTATTTT. Its protein is CASSPQTVTDTQYF.